This TCR beta chain appears in the sequencing data of a study of shared clonotypes between healthy human individuals. Splitting of each subset's genomic DNA was done evenly across several immunoSEQ plates. Sequencing used immunoSEQ multiplex PCR; TCRdb keeps in-frame clones, though not all of them. The data contain about 1 million clones, roughly 80% of them singletons. This clone was observed a few times. The CDR3 loop spans 16 amino acids. Trimming removed 1 base from V and 3 bases from J, with 13 bases in between. The V gene's germline CDR1 is SGHDT and CDR2 YYEEEE. This chain links TRBV5-6 with TRBJ2-2; D call uncertain. The source is a man aged 18 to 30 in good health. Sequences were obtained from memory CD4+ T cells sorted from blood. The subset was: CD45RA-negative fraction. CDR3 amino acids: CASSLNGMMYTGELFF. For the CDR3, the DNA is TGTGCCAGCAGCTTGAATGGGATGATGTACACCGGGGAGCTGTTTTTT. Full variable domain (remainder filled in from reference TRBV5-6 and TRBJ2-2): DAGVTQSPTHLIKTRGQQVTLRCSPKSGHDTVSWYQQALGQGPQFIFQYYEEEERQRGNFPDRFSGHQFPNYSSELNVNALLLGDSALYLCASSLNGMMYTGELFFGEGSRLTVL.